What follows is one T cell receptor beta chain and its context. The antigen is unknown. Beta-chain TCR cDNA was generated via 5'RACE template switching with UMIs. TCRdb re-called the 5' RACE reads and shows each CDR3 protein once, DNA omitted. This table holds approximately 380,000 distinct CDR3 sequences. The entry originates in a study of T cells expressing NK-cell markers. General study results and limits: Of CD8+ T cells, about 1.0-8% belonged to dominant NKG2C+ clonotypes in five to seven donors.

From germline, CDR1 is MNHNS and CDR2 SASEGT. The CDR3 has 18 residues. The TCR originated in a man between 18 and 69 years old in good health. The chain combines TRBV6-1 with TRBJ1-6; TCRdb lists TRBD1, though no DNA is available to test this call. Source material: blood T cells: a sorted CD56 or NKG2C T cell subset, CD4+ or CD8+ T cells, or bulk PBMC T cells (not recorded which). CDR3 amino acids: CASSRFRDRVPNNSPLHF.